A single count supports the clone carrying this T cell receptor (beta chain). This sequence may be a read error, since a much larger clone differs from it by one base. The record originates from a study of regulatory T cells in long-lasting Graves disease. Time point defined: newly diagnosed GD, antithyroid drugs for less than 3 months. TCR sequences were obtained from RNA taken from PBMCs. V was pared by 8 bases and J by 4 bases, with 7 bases of the junction left unmatched. The CDR3 loop spans 15 amino acids. Germline values: CDR1 MRHNA, CDR2 SNTAGT. To make TCR beta libraries, researchers used iRepertoire HTBI primers and Arm-PCR of CDR3 regions. One entry per CDR3 protein, called by TCRdb with MiXCR from the multiplex PCR reads. Of a few hundred thousand distinct CDR3 sequences listed, 15% to 20% are singletons. This sample was also put to use in a study of T cells in Graves' hyperthyroidism and ophthalmopathy.

This rearrangement joins TRBV6-4 to TRBJ2-1; the match to TRBD2 covers 11 bases. Sequenced here: peripheral blood mononuclear cells (PBMCs), sampled at new diagnosis, from a patient treated with antithyroid drugs. The TCR originated in a woman between 18 and 29 years old with Graves disease. In DNA, the CDR3 is TGTGCCAGCGGTGGAACTAGCGGGGGTTACAATGAGCAGTTCTTC. This codes for CASGGTSGGYNEQFF.